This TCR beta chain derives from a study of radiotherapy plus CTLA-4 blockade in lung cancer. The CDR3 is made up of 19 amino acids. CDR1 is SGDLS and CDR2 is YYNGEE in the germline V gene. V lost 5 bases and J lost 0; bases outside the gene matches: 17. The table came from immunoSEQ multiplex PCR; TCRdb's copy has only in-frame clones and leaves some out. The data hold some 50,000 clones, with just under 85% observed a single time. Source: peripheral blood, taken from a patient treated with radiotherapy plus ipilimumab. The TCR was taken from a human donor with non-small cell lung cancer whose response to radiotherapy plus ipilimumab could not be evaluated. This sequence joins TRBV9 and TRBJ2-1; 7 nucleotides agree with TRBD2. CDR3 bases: TGTGCCAGCAGTGAGGGGAGTGATGGGGGGGGAAGCTCCTACAATGAGCAGTTCTTC. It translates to CASSEGSDGGGSSYNEQFF.